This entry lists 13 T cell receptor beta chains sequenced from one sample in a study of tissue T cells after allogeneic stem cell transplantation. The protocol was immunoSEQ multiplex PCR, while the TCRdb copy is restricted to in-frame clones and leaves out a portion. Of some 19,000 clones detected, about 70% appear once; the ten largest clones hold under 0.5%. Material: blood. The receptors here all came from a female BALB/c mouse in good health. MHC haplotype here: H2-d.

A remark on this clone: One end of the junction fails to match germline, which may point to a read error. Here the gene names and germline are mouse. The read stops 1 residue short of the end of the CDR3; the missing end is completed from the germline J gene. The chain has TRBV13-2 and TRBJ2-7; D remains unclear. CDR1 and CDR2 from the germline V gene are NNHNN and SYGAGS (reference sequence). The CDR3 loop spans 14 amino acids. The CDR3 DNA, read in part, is TGTGCCAGCAGTGATCCGGAAAGCTCCTATGAACAGTAC. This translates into CASSDPESSYEQY. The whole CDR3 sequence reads CASSDPESSYEQYF.

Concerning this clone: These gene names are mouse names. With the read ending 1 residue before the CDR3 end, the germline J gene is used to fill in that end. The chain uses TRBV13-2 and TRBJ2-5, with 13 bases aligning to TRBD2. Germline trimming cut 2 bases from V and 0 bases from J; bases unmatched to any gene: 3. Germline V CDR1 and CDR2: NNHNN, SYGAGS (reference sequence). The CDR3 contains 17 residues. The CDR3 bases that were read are TGTGCCAGCGGTGAAAGGGACTGGGGGGGAAACCAAGACACCCAGTAC. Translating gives CASGERDWGGNQDTQY. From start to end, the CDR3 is CASGERDWGGNQDTQYF.

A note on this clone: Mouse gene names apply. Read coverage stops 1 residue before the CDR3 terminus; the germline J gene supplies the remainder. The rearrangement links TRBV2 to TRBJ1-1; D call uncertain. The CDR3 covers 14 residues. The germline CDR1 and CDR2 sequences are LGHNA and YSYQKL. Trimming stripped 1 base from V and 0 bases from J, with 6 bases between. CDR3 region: CASSQGHPNTEVFF. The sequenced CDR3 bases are TGTGCCAGCAGCCAAGGACATCCAAACACAGAAGTCTTC. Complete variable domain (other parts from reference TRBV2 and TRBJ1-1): DPKIIQKPKYLVAVTGSEKILICEQYLGHNAMYWYRQSAKKPLEFMFSYSYQKLMDNQTASSRFQPQSSKKNHLDLQITALKPDDSATYFCASSQGHPNTEVFFGKGTRLTVV.

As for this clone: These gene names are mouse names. The CDR3 bases that were read are TGTGCCTGGAGTCTAAATTCAGAAAACACAGAAGTCTTC. Translated: CAWSLNSENTEVF. From start to end, the CDR3 is CAWSLNSENTEVFF. This chain links TRBV31 with TRBJ1-1; no definite D call. The read ends 1 residue shy of where the CDR3 ends; the end is completed using the germline J gene. V was clipped by 0 bases and J by 1 base, with 9 bases between them. This CDR3 comprises 14 residues. Germline CDR1 and CDR2: GKSSPN and SITVG. The variable domain in full, completed from reference TRBV31 and TRBJ1-1, reads AQTIHQWPVAEIKAVGSPLSLGCTIKGKSSPNLYWYWQATGGTLQQLFYSITVGQVESVVQLNLSASRPKDDQFILSTEKLLLSHSGFYLCAWSLNSENTEVFFGKGTRLTVV.

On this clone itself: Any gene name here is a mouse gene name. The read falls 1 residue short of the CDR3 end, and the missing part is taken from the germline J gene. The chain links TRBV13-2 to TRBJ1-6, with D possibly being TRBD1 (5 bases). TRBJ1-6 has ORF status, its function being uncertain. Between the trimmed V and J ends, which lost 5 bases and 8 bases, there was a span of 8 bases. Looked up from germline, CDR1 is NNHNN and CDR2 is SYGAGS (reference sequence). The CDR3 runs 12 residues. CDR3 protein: CASGQGDSPLYF. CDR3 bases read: TGTGCCAGCGGGCAGGGTGATTCGCCCCTCTAC.

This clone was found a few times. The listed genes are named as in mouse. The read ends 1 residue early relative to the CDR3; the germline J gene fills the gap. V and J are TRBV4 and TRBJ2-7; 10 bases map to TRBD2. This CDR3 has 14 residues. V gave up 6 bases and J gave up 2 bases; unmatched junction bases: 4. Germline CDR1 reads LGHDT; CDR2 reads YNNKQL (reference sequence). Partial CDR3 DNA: TGTGCCAGCAGTCCGACTGGGGGGCCCTATGAACAGTAC. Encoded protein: CASSPTGGPYEQY. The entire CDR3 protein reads CASSPTGGPYEQYF.

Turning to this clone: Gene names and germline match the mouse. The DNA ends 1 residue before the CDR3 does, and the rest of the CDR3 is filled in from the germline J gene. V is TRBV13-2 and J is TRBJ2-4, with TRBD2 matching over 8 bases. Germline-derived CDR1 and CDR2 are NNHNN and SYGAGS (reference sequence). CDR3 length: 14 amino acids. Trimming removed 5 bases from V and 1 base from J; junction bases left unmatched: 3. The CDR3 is CASGTTGGQNTLYF. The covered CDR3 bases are TGTGCCAGCGGAACGACTGGGGGTCAAAACACCTTGTAC.

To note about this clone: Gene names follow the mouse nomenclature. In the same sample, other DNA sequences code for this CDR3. The sequenced CDR3 bases are TGTGCCAGCAGCTATCAGGGTCAAAACACCTTGTAC. It translates to CASSYQGQNTLY. The CDR3 in full is CASSYQGQNTLYF. The gene calls are TRBV4 and TRBJ2-4, with D unclear. The CDR3 is cut off 1 residue early in the read; its end comes from the germline J gene. Germline V gives CDR1 LGHDT, CDR2 YNNKQL (reference sequence). This CDR3 contains 13 residues. The V and J ends lost 3 bases and 1 base respectively, with 5 bases between them. The whole variable domain, remainder taken from reference TRBV4 and TRBJ2-4, is ETAVFQTPNYHVTQVGNEVSFNCKQTLGHDTMYWYKQDSKKLLKIMFSYNNKQLIVNETVPRRFSPQSSDKAHLNLRIKSVEPEDSAVYLCASSYQGQNTLYFGAGTRLSVL.

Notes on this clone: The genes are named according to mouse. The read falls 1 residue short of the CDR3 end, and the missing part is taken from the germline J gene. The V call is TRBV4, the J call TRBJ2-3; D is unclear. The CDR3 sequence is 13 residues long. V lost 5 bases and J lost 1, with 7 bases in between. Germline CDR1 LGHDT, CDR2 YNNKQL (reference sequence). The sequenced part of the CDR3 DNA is TGTGCCAGCAGCCATCAGGGTGCAGAAACGCTGTAT. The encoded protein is CASSHQGAETLY. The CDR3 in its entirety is CASSHQGAETLYF.

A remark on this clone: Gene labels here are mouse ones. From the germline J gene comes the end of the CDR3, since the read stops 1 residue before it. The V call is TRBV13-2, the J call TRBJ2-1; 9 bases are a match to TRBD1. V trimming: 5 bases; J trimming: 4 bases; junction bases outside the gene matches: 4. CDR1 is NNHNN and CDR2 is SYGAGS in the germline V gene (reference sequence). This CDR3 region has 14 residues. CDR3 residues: CASGGQGNYAEQFF. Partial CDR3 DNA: TGTGCCAGCGGAGGACAGGGGAATTATGCTGAGCAGTTC.

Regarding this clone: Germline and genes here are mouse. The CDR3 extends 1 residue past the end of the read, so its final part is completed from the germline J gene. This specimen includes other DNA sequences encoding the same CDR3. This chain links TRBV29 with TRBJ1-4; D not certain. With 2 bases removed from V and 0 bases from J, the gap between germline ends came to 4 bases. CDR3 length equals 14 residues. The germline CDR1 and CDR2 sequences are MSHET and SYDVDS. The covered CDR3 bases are TGTGCTAGCAGTTTAGGAGTTTCCAACGAAAGATTATTT. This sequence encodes CASSLGVSNERLF. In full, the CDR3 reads CASSLGVSNERLFF.

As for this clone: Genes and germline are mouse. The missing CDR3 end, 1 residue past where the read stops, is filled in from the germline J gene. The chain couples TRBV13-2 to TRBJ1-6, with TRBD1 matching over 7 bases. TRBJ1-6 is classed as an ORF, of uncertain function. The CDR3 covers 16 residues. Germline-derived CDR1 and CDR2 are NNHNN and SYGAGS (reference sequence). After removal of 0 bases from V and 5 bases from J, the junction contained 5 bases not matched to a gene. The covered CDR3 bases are TGTGCCAGCGGTGATGATAGGACAGGAGATAATTCGCCCCTCTAC. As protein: CASGDDRTGDNSPLY. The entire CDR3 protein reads CASGDDRTGDNSPLYF.

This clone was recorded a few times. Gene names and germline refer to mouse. CDR3: CASGDKGTPNERLFF. CDR3 DNA, as far as it was read: TGTGCCAGCGGTGACAAAGGGACACCCAACGAAAGATTATTT. This chain connects TRBV13-2 to TRBJ1-4; perhaps TRBD1 as D (6 bases). The sequence runs out 1 residue before the end of the CDR3; the remainder is reconstructed from the germline J gene. Per germline, CDR1 NNHNN and CDR2 SYGAGS (reference sequence). V was trimmed by 2 bases and J by 3 bases, leaving 11 bases between them. The CDR3 spans 15 residues.